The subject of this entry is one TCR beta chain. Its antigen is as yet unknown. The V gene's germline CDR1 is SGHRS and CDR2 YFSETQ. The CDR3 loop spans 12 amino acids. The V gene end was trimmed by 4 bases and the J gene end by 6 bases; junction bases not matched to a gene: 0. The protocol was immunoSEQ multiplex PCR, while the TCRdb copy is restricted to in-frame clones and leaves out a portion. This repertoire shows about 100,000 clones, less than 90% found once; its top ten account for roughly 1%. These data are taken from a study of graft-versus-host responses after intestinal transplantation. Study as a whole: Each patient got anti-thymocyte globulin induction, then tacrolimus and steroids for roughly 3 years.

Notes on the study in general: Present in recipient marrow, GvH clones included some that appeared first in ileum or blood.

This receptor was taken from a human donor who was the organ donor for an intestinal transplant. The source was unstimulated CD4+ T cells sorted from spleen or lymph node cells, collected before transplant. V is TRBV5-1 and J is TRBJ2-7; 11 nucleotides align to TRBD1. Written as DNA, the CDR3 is TGCGCCAGCAGCGGGACAGGGGGCGAGCAGTACTTC. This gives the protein CASSGTGGEQYF.